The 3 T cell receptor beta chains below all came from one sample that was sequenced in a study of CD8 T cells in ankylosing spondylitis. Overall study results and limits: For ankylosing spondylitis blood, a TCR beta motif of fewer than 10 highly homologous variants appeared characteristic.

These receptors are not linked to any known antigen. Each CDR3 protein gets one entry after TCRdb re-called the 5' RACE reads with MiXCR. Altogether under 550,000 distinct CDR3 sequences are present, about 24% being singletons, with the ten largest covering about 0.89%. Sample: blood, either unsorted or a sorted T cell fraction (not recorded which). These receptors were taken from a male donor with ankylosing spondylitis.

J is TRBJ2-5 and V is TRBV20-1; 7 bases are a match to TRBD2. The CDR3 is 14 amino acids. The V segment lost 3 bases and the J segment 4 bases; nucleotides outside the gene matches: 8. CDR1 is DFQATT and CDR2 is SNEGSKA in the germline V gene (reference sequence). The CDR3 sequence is CSASIAGVGETQYF. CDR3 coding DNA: TGCAGTGCTAGCATCGCGGGAGTAGGAGAGACCCAGTACTTC.

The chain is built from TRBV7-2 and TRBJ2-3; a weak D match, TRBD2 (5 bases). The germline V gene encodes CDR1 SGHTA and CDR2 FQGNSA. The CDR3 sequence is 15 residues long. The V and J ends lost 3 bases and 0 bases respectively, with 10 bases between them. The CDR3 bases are TGTGCCAGCAGCTTTCTAGCACCAAGCACAGATACGCAGTATTTT. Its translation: CASSFLAPSTDTQYF.

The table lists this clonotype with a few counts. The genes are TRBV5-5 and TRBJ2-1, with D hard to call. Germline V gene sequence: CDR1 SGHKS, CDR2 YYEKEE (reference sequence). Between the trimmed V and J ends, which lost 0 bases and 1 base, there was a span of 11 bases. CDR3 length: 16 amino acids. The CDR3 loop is CASSLEGTVSYNEQFF. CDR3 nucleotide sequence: TGTGCCAGCAGCTTGGAGGGAACGGTATCCTACAATGAGCAGTTCTTC. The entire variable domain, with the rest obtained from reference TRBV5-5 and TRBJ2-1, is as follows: DAGVTQSPTHLIKTRGQQVTLRCSPISGHKSVSWYQQVLGQGPQFIFQYYEKEERGRGNFPDRFSARQFPNYSSELNVNALLLGDSALYLCASSLEGTVSYNEQFFGPGTRLTVL.